This TCR beta chain was captured in a study of T cells expressing NK-cell markers. TCRdb re-analyzed the 5' RACE reads; it lists each CDR3 protein once, without DNA. The table lists 500,000 to 700,000 distinct CDR3 sequences. The CDR3 loop spans 12 amino acids. Germline-derived CDR1 and CDR2 are MNHEY and SMNVEV (reference sequence). The chain uses TRBV27 and TRBJ1-6; there is no DNA to check the TCRdb D call of TRBD1. The receptor was isolated from a man between 18 and 29 years old in good health. Material: blood T cells: a sorted CD56 or NKG2C T cell subset, CD4+ or CD8+ T cells, or bulk PBMC T cells (not recorded which). This CDR3 reads CASTEGGSPLHF.